The rows below give T cell receptor beta chains drawn from one sample of a study of regulatory T cells in long-lasting Graves disease. MiXCR was run by TCRdb on the multiplex PCR reads, yielding one entry per CDR3 protein. The sample lists a few hundred thousand distinct CDR3 sequences, about 20% seen once, with about a quarter in the top ten. The starting material was peripheral blood mononuclear cells (PBMCs), obtained when the disease was refractory, from a patient treated with antithyroid drugs. The receptors shown here come from a female donor with Graves disease. Both conserved end residues are part of each CDR3. Clone size is not always given. Where it is, it says once, few, many or a class for expanded clones.

>TRBV19|.
CASSTAVSGTNVLTF
>TRBV4-3|.
CASSPGTGGSYNEQFF
>TRBV7-2|.
CASSSAAATSYEQYF
>TRBV5-1|many
CASSMDGNSHQPQHF
>TRBV30|.
CAWGAGGEENTEAFF
>TRBV6-5|.
CASSYSIRFVRIGANVLTF
>TRBV9|few
CASSVEWGPGEKLFF
>TRBV20-1|many
CSARDRDRTLYTGELFF
>TRBV19|.
CASTPGTGTGNTIYF
>TRBV5-5|.
CASSFSPTVNTEAFF
>TRBV6-5|few
CASSYTDSNTGAFF
>TRBV7-3|.
CASSLPRTALMNTEAFF
>TRBV30|many
CAWSVLEGKLFF
>TRBV6-1|many
CATRPVWREVGYEQYF
>TRBV6-1|many
CASRDRDSGANVLTF
>TRBV2|many
CASRPTGVLGYTF
>TRBV28|.
CASIRNLNTEAFF